Listed here is a single T cell receptor (beta chain). Its target is unknown. Germline V gene sequence: CDR1 MNHEY, CDR2 SVGEGT. V lost 2 bases and J lost 5, with 11 bases in between. The CDR3 loop spans 14 amino acids. Data came from immunoSEQ multiplex PCR; TCRdb stores just in-frame clones and leaves some out. The table has about 74,000 clones, around 90% seen once. These data originate in a study of T cell responses to AZD1222 COVID-19 vaccine. General study points: Spike-wide vaccine-associated CD4 TCRs dominated at 160-218 and 743-854. At baseline, just 5 or 6 AZD1222 recipients tested seropositive.

Material: peripheral blood, obtained 28 days after the second AZD1222 dose. The clonotype was recovered from an adult who received the AZD1222 COVID-19 vaccine. The chain uses TRBV6-2 or TRBV6-3 and TRBJ2-3; D perhaps matches TRBD1 (5 bases). Here the CDR3 reads CASSYPQGIDTQYF. CDR3 DNA sequence: TGTGCCAGCAGTTACCCCCAGGGAATAGATACGCAGTATTTT.